This TCR beta chain was identified during a study of cytomegalovirus exposure and HLA in healthy donors. With regard to this clone: No antigen is known for it.

The table came from immunoSEQ multiplex PCR; TCRdb's copy has only in-frame clones and leaves some out. The sample shows 300,000 to 450,000 clones, 86% of them seen only once. Findings and limits, study-wide: Subsequent analysis found a tendency for first-cohort TCR clusters to co-occur within the roughly 130 validation repertoires.

The germline gives CDR1 MGHRA, CDR2 YSYEKL. Trimming shortened V by 1 base and J by 5 bases, and 5 bases separated the two germline ends. The CDR3 is made up of 13 amino acids. The source of this sequence is a woman aged 18 to 35 in good health and CMV-seronegative. The chain employs TRBV4-1 and TRBJ2-2; tentative D call: TRBD2 (5 bases). Sequenced sample: PBMCs. This CDR3 is CASSQGGTGELFF. The CDR3 nucleotides read TGCGCCAGCAGCCAAGGCGGGACCGGGGAGCTGTTTTTT.